These 30 T cell receptor beta chains originate from one sample sequenced in a study of blood T cell repertoires in COVID-19. This table comes from immunoSEQ multiplex PCR, and its TCRdb copy is limited to in-frame clones, with some not included. The repertoire holds 120,000 to 150,000 clones, with 88% as singletons. Specimen: PBMCs or T cells enriched from blood (not recorded which). Receptors originate from a woman aged 25 to 39 with acute COVID-19.

V and J are TRBV5-1 and TRBJ2-7; TRBD2 matches 8 bases. CDR3 length: 15 amino acids. With V trimmed by 3 bases and J by 2 bases, 7 bases remained unmatched. The germline CDR1 and CDR2 sequences are SGHRS and YFSETQ. In DNA form, the CDR3 reads TGCGCCAGCAGCTCAACCAGCGGGAGTACCTACGAGCAGTACTTC. This codes for CASSSTSGSTYEQYF.

The gene calls are TRBV11-2 and TRBJ1-2; no clear D gene. The ends were cut back, 1 base at V and 5 bases at J, with 5 bases in the middle. This CDR3 has 12 amino acids. The V gene's germline CDR1 is SGHAT and CDR2 FQNNGV. CDR3 DNA sequence: TGTGCCAGCAGCTTAGGGCCGTATGGCTACACCTTC. Translation gives CASSLGPYGYTF.

This rearrangement joins TRBV19 to TRBJ2-1, with D tentatively TRBD1 (6 bases). Germline V gene lookup returns CDR1 LNHDA and CDR2 SQIVND (reference sequence). The CDR3 is 16 amino acids. V lost 5 bases and J lost 5, with 19 bases in between. The CDR3 sequence is CASSYRRDTPNNEQFF. CDR3 DNA: TGTGCCAGTAGTTACCGTCGGGACACCCCAAACAATGAGCAGTTCTTC. Drawing the rest from reference TRBV19 and TRBJ2-1, the complete variable domain is DGGITQSPKYLFRKEGQNVTLSCEQNLNHDAMYWYRQDPGQGLRLIYYSQIVNDFQKGDIAEGYSVSREKKESFPLTVTSAQKNPTAFYLCASSYRRDTPNNEQFFGPGTRLTVL.

The V gene is TRBV7-6, the J gene TRBJ2-1, with 7 bases identical to TRBD2. Trimming cost V 3 bases and J 2 bases; bases outside gene matches: 4. The CDR3 length is 15 residues. Germline CDR1 and CDR2: SGHVS and FNYEAQ. The DNA for the CDR3 is TGTGCCAGCAGCTTCAGCGGGATGCCCTACAATGAGCAGTTCTTC. Encoded protein: CASSFSGMPYNEQFF.

The chain recombines TRBV7-9 with TRBJ2-1; TRBD2 matches at 9 bases. The germline gives CDR1 SEHNR, CDR2 FQNEAQ (reference sequence). V shed 5 bases and J 8 bases; nucleotides not matched to a gene: 19. CDR3 length equals 18 residues. CDR3 DNA sequence: TGTGCCAGCAGCCATAAGCCGTCCGGGCGGGAGGGCCTCGATGAGCAGTTCTTC. Translating it yields CASSHKPSGREGLDEQFF. The full variable domain, in which reference TRBV7-9 and TRBJ2-1 provide the parts outside the CDR3, is DTGVSQNPRHKITKRGQNVTFRCDPISEHNRLYWYRQTLGQGPEFLTYFQNEAQLEKSRLLSDRFSAERPKGSFSTLEIQRTEQGDSAMYLCASSHKPSGREGLDEQFFGPGTRLTVL.

As to this clone: The sample carries other DNA sequences with the same CDR3. CDR3 in amino acids: CASSGQGTGELFF. CDR3 nucleotides: TGTGCCAGCAGCGGGCAGGGTACCGGGGAGCTGTTTTTT. The rearrangement joins TRBV7-9 to TRBJ2-2, with D perhaps matching TRBD1 (5 bases). CDR1 and CDR2 from the germline V gene are SEHNR and FQNEAQ (reference sequence). This CDR3 comprises 13 residues. The V and J ends lost 5 bases and 5 bases respectively, with 9 bases between them.

The chain has TRBV12-3 or TRBV12-4 and TRBJ1-1; no definite D call. Trimming stripped 10 bases from V and 7 bases from J, with 13 bases between. The CDR3 covers 11 residues. The CDR3 nucleotides are TGTGCCACCCAAGGAGGAAATGAAGCTTTCTTT. Protein sequence: CATQGGNEAFF.

The chain combines TRBV7-9 with TRBJ2-5; tentative D call: TRBD2 (5 bases). CDR3 length: 15 residues. Trimming shortened V by 5 bases and J by 3 bases, and 16 bases separated the two germline ends. The germline V gene encodes CDR1 SEHNR and CDR2 FQNEAQ (reference sequence). The chain's CDR3 is CASSPLSLAKETQYF. For the CDR3, the DNA is TGTGCCAGCAGCCCACTATCCCTAGCTAAAGAGACCCAGTACTTC.

The genes are TRBV6-2 or TRBV6-3 and TRBJ1-1, with 8 bases lining up with TRBD1. This CDR3 is 17 amino acids long. Germline-derived CDR1 and CDR2 are MNHEY and SVGEGT. The ends lost 2 bases at V and 2 bases at J; junction bases unmatched: 10. The CDR3 bases are TGTGCCAGCAGTTACAGGTCAGGGGGCGGAATCAACACTGAAGCTTTCTTT. As protein: CASSYRSGGGINTEAFF.

The chain couples TRBV5-1 to TRBJ2-1; D is undetermined. Germline V gives CDR1 SGHRS, CDR2 YFSETQ. V lost 2 bases to trimming and J lost 4 bases, with 7 bases between them. CDR3 length: 13 residues. DNA of the CDR3: TGCGCCAGCAGCTTAAACAGTTACAATGAGCAGTTCTTC. Translation gives CASSLNSYNEQFF. The complete variable domain, with remaining parts taken from reference TRBV5-1 and TRBJ2-1, reads KAGVTQTPRYLIKTRGQQVTLSCSPISGHRSVSWYQQTPGQGLQFLFEYFSETQRNKGNFPGRFSGRQFSNSRSEMNVSTLELGDSALYLCASSLNSYNEQFFGPGTRLTVL.

The chain employs TRBV6-5 and TRBJ1-5; D call uncertain. Trimming pared 2 bases from V and 2 bases from J, leaving 4 bases between. The CDR3 has 13 residues. CDR1 and CDR2 from the germline V gene are MNHEY and SVGAGI. CDR3: CASSYLGNQPQHF. In DNA, the CDR3 is TGTGCCAGCAGTTACCTCGGCAATCAGCCCCAGCATTTT.

V usage is TRBV11-3 and J usage is TRBJ2-1; a possible D gene is TRBD2 (5 bases). V lost 3 bases, J lost 2 bases, and 8 bases lay in between. The CDR3 has 14 residues. Germline CDR1 and CDR2: SGHNT and YENEEA. CDR3 DNA sequence: TGTGCCAGCAGCTTCGGGGAGACCTACAATGAGCAGTTCTTC. It is translated as CASSFGETYNEQFF.

V is TRBV3-1 (or the pseudogene TRBV3-2) and J is TRBJ2-5; 9 nucleotides agree with TRBD2. CDR3 length equals 15 residues. CDR1 is LGHDT, CDR2 YNNKEL, per germline (reference sequence). V dropped 5 bases and J dropped 4; count of bases not matched to a gene: 8. This CDR3 is CASSYGTSKSETQYF. The DNA for the CDR3 is TGTGCCAGCAGCTACGGGACTAGCAAATCAGAGACCCAGTACTTC.

The V and J genes are TRBV7-9 and TRBJ2-1; no clear D gene. This CDR3 contains 14 residues. Germline V gene sequence: CDR1 SEHNR, CDR2 FQNEAQ (reference sequence). Trimming shortened V by 0 bases and J by 10 bases, and 13 bases separated the two germline ends. In nucleotides, the CDR3 is TGTGCCAGCAGCTTAGCCGTGAGGTTATGGGAGCAGTTCTTC. Translating it yields CASSLAVRLWEQFF.

This chain uses TRBV4-3 with TRBJ1-1; 8 bases are shared with TRBD1. V lost 0 bases, J lost 5 bases, and 8 bases stayed unmatched. Per germline, CDR1 LGHNA and CDR2 YSLEER. CDR3 size: 16 residues. The CDR3 sequence is CASSQDRGHYGTEAFF. CDR3 coding DNA: TGCGCCAGCAGCCAAGACAGGGGGCACTATGGGACTGAAGCTTTCTTT.

The V call is TRBV7-3, the J call TRBJ2-1, with TRBD2 as a possible D gene (5 bases). Trimming took 5 bases from V and 6 from J, leaving 26 bases between them. The germline V gene has CDR1 SGHTA and CDR2 FQGTGA. The CDR3 has 18 amino acids. CDR3 bases: TGTGCCAGCAGCCCGGACCCTTCTTTGGCGGGCCTACCCAATGAGCAGTTCTTC. It specifies CASSPDPSLAGLPNEQFF.

The chain carries TRBV3-1 (or the pseudogene TRBV3-2) and TRBJ2-7; TRBD2 matches at 10 bases. V lost 2 bases and J lost 3; bases outside the gene matches: 13. Germline V gives CDR1 LGHDT, CDR2 YNNKEL (reference sequence). The CDR3 has 18 amino acids. The CDR3 region has the DNA TGTGCCAGCAGCCAAAGTCCTAGCGGGAGATACACGGTCTACGAGCAGTACTTC. Translating it yields CASSQSPSGRYTVYEQYF.

The chain links TRBV28 to TRBJ1-3; perhaps TRBD1 as D (6 bases). The CDR3 length is 14 residues. Germline V gene data show CDR1 as MDHEN and CDR2 as SYDVKM. The V end was cut by 5 bases, the J end by 2 bases, with 10 bases between. The CDR3 DNA is TGTGCCAGCAGTCCCCGGACAGCTGGAAACACCATATATTTT. Protein: CASSPRTAGNTIYF.

The V and J genes are TRBV5-1 and TRBJ1-3, with D perhaps matching TRBD1 (6 bases). V lost 0 bases, J lost 6 bases, and 10 bases lay in between. Germline-derived CDR1 and CDR2 are SGHRS and YFSETQ. This CDR3 has 14 amino acids. This CDR3 is CASSLGQDANTIYF. The CDR3 coding sequence is TGCGCCAGCAGCTTGGGACAGGATGCAAACACCATATATTTT.

DNA for the CDR3: TGTGCCAGCAGCCTTTTCGCGGGGGAACCCTACTATGGCTACACCTTC. Protein sequence: CASSLFAGEPYYGYTF. The chain couples TRBV11-2 to TRBJ1-2, with D perhaps matching TRBD1 (5 bases). Between the trimmed V and J ends, which lost 5 bases and 3 bases, there was a span of 19 bases. The CDR3 sequence is 16 residues long. CDR1 SGHAT and CDR2 FQNNGV come from the germline V gene.

The chain carries TRBV21-1 and TRBJ2-7; TRBD2 is the table's D call, not checked against the DNA. TRBV21-1 is classified as a pseudogene. The CDR3 extends over 18 amino acids. CDR3: CASSKVLGLAILGYEQYF. CDR3 coding DNA: TGTGCCAGCAGCAAAGTTCTTGGACTAGCGATCTTGGGCTACGAGCAGTACTTC.

The chain employs TRBV4-3 and TRBJ1-2; D uncertain. The CDR3 has 14 residues. Germline CDR1 and CDR2: LGHNA and YSLEER. Between the trimmed V and J ends, which lost 0 bases and 7 bases, there was a span of 12 bases. CDR3 sequence (DNA): TGCGCCAGCAGCCAAGATCTGGCTCCGATTGGCTACACCTTC. This sequence encodes CASSQDLAPIGYTF.

The V and J genes are TRBV7-2 and TRBJ2-2; 15 nucleotides line up with TRBD2. The CDR3 sequence is 19 residues long. The germline gives CDR1 SGHTA, CDR2 FQGNSA. Losses at the gene ends were 4 bases for V and 4 bases for J; bases not matched to a gene: 10. The CDR3 nucleotides read TGTGCCAGCAGCTACGGACTAGCGGGAGGGCCTTGGGGCACCGGGGAGCTGTTTTTT. It specifies CASSYGLAGGPWGTGELFF.

The J gene is TRBJ1-5, the V gene TRBV2; TRBD1 matches 9 bases. V was pared by 8 bases and J by 6 bases, with 5 bases of the junction left unmatched. Germline CDR1 and CDR2: SNHLY and FYNNEI. The CDR3 is 13 residues long. The DNA for the CDR3 is TGTGCCAGCTCGGGACAGGGTGGTCAGCCCCAGCATTTT. As protein: CASSGQGGQPQHF.

The CDR3 loop reads CASSYQAQPQHF. The CDR3 bases are TGTGCCAGCAGTTACCAGGCACAGCCCCAGCATTTT. The chain couples TRBV6-6 to TRBJ1-5; D call uncertain. The CDR3 length is 12 residues. Germline V gene lookup returns CDR1 MNHNY and CDR2 SVGAGI (reference sequence). V shed 2 bases and J shed 7 bases, with 6 bases lying between them.

The J gene is TRBJ1-6, the V gene TRBV4-3, with 8 bases aligning to TRBD1. CDR1 and CDR2 from the germline V gene are LGHNA and YSLEER. V dropped 3 bases and J dropped 8; count of bases not matched to a gene: 9. The CDR3 totals 16 residues. The CDR3: CASSQKTGTGYSPLHF. In DNA, the CDR3 is TGCGCCAGCAGCCAGAAGACCGGGACAGGATATTCACCCCTCCACTTT.

V is TRBV11-3 and J is TRBJ2-2, with D maybe TRBD1 (5 bases). This CDR3 contains 16 residues. V was trimmed by 2 bases and J by 0 bases, leaving 10 bases between them. Germline CDR1 is SGHNT and CDR2 is YENEEA. The chain's CDR3 is CASSLRGSSNTGELFF. CDR3 DNA sequence: TGTGCCAGCAGCTTAAGGGGAAGCTCGAACACCGGGGAGCTGTTTTTT.

The V and J genes are TRBV4-1 and TRBJ1-2, with 9 bases matching TRBD1. Germline V gene data show CDR1 as MGHRA and CDR2 as YSYEKL. There are 15 residues in the CDR3. V lost 0 bases and J lost 8; bases outside the gene matches: 7. CDR3 in amino acids: CASSQDLQGAGGYTF. In DNA form, the CDR3 reads TGCGCCAGCAGCCAAGATTTACAGGGGGCAGGGGGCTACACCTTC.

This clone was detected only once. The chain is built from TRBV7-3 and TRBJ2-1; 7 nucleotides match TRBD1. This CDR3 spans 13 amino acids. Germline V gene data show CDR1 as SGHTA and CDR2 as FQGTGA. Trimming removed 5 bases from V and 8 bases from J; junction bases left unmatched: 6. In nucleotides, the CDR3 is TGTGCCAGCAGCCCCAGCACAGGGGATGAGCAGTTCTTC. Amino acid sequence: CASSPSTGDEQFF. The whole variable domain, remainder taken from reference TRBV7-3 and TRBJ2-1, is GAGVSQTPSNKVTEKGKYVELRCDPISGHTALYWYRQSLGQGPEFLIYFQGTGAADDSGLPNDRFFAVRPEGSVSTLKIQRTERGDSAVYLCASSPSTGDEQFFGPGTRLTVL.

The chain joins TRBV10-3 to TRBJ2-2; D call uncertain. The CDR3 runs 16 residues. Trimming left V 0 bases short and J 1 base short, with 9 bases between. Germline CDR1 and CDR2: ENHRY and SYGVKD. DNA for the CDR3: TGTGCCATCAGTGAGTCGGGCCAGTTGAACACCGGGGAGCTGTTTTTT. It translates to CAISESGQLNTGELFF.